This TCR beta chain was profiled in a study of blood T cell repertoires in COVID-19. Overall study: In each case, the material was cDNA or gDNA derived from T cells, B-cell-depleted T cells, or PBMCs.

The authors' processing: It was from reference gene primer amplification that nucleated cell counts were estimated. Clones were read by immunoSEQ multiplex PCR, and TCRdb kept only the in-frame ones, dropping some. V, J and clone size derive from that table, while D and trimming were established from the DNA sequence. Counted here are some 80,000 clones, almost 85% occurring once; the ten biggest clones make up roughly 9.6%. Seattle patient enrollment occurred during active infection, with longitudinal follow-up thereafter. In germline, CDR1 is MDHEN, CDR2 SYDVKM. The CDR3 has 13 amino acids. V was cut by 5 bases and J by 5 bases, with 12 bases left in between.

The V gene is TRBV28, the J gene TRBJ1-2; the D gene is possibly TRBD1 (5 bases). The sample taken for sequencing was peripheral blood. This receptor was identified in a man aged 45-60 years with COVID-19, enrolled during active disease. The CDR3 loop reads CASSPDSLYGYTF. The DNA of the CDR3 is TGTGCCAGCAGTCCTGACAGTCTTTATGGCTACACCTTC.